The sequence of this T cell receptor (beta chain) was determined in a study of blood T cell repertoires in COVID-19. Study context: Some COVID-19 samples were acute and others convalescent; all came from the United States, Italy and Spain. Nucleic acid was either cDNA or gDNA, and it came from T cells, B-cell-depleted T cells, or PBMCs.

The germline gives CDR1 SQVTM, CDR2 ANQGSEA. The J segment lost 4 bases and the V segment lost 6 bases, leaving 12 bases of the junction unmatched. The CDR3 extends over 15 amino acids. Original methodology: Estimation of nucleated cell counts relied on the amplification of reference gene primers. TCRdb keeps only in-frame clones here, not all; method: immunoSEQ multiplex PCR. The V and J calls and the clone size are those of that table, but D and trimming were determined from the DNA. Here the sample spans about 31,000 clones, 90% being singletons. The clonotype was recovered from a man between 65 and 85 years old with active or convalescent COVID-19. The sequenced material came from peripheral blood. The J gene is TRBJ1-2, the V gene TRBV29-1; 9 nucleotides line up with TRBD1. The CDR3 DNA reads TGCAGCGTCGTCCCGGGACAGGGAAGGAGCTATGGCTACACCTTC. Translating gives CSVVPGQGRSYGYTF.